The source of this TCR beta chain is a study of blood T cells in healthy people across ages. Regarding the study as a whole: In older individuals, TCR beta diversity per million T cells was lower, falling roughly linearly with age. Leaving the PBMCs unsorted stopped any conclusive comparison of naive versus antigen-experienced cells.

This clonotype was seen at least ten times. Its target is unknown. At one end, the junction sequence differs from germline, possibly due to a read error. The use of a sample-barcoded 5' primer and a J-beta primer mix characterized a second PCR of roughly 6 to 11 cycles. Via MiXCR, TCRdb re-called the 5' RACE reads, giving one row per CDR3 protein. The data show about 670,000 distinct CDR3 sequences, with approximately 52% seen just once and 13% held by the top ten. The germline V gene encodes CDR1 MGHDK and CDR2 SYGVNS. CDR3 length equals 11 residues. The rearrangement links TRBV25-1 to TRBJ2-7; no definite D call. The TCR originated in a woman of 80 years or more in good health. The source material was blood. DNA for the CDR3: TGCGCCAGCAGCGAGAGTTACGAGCAGTACTTC. Translation: CASSESYEQYF.